Included here is one T cell receptor beta chain sequence, with context. The sample belongs to a study of PD-L1 blockade in urothelial cancer. The CDR3 covers 15 residues. Germline V gene lookup returns CDR1 SGHTA and CDR2 FQGNSA. The V and J ends lost 5 bases and 5 bases, in that order; junction bases with no gene match: 6. Data came from immunoSEQ multiplex PCR; TCRdb stores just in-frame clones and leaves some out. The data contain more than 12,000 clones, 85% to 90% of them singletons. The rearrangement uses TRBV7-2 and TRBJ2-2; 9 positions match TRBD1. This receptor was identified in a man in his 70s with urothelial cancer. Material: PBMCs, obtained around atezolizumab (anti-PD-L1) treatment. The CDR3 reads CASSRGQGLTGELFF. The CDR3 DNA follows: TGTGCCAGCAGCCGAGGACAGGGGTTAACCGGGGAGCTGTTTTTT.